This T cell receptor (beta chain) was identified during a study of blood T cell repertoires in COVID-19 (TCRdb year 2020). Context from the whole study: The collaborator samples originated in the United States, Italy and Spain and spanned the acute and convalescent phases of COVID-19. Where available, HLA class I and class II types were taken from metadata supplied by the sample provider and were not determined by assay-based typing. A de-identified subject ID, COVID-19 status, age in years and sex were almost always included in the sample metadata. A freely available public database, intended as a resource for researchers studying the immune response to SARS-CoV-2, is where the repertoires were released. Deeply sampled blood TCRbeta repertoires from subjects exposed to, actively infected with, or recovered from COVID-19 were included in the dataset. Samples were obtained from the ongoing ImmuneRACE study (first 160 participants) and from over 1,000 subjects provided by 6 global collaborators. The material from the prospective study consisted of cDNA or gDNA derived from T cells, B-cell-depleted T cells, or PBMCs.

Broad study findings and their caveats: Clinical and demographic metadata were provided uncurated, with the amount varying by source and participant.

The germline V gene sets CDR1 to WSHSY and CDR2 to SAAADI. The trim is 2 bases for V and 10 bases for J, with a gap of 9 bases between the germline ends. The CDR3 holds 12 amino acids from the cysteine to the phenylalanine. CDR3 DNA only is kept here, 36 bases in frame from base 1. Concerning this clone: Its specific antigen is unknown. The record has no base qualities; no much larger clone is one base away.

Enrolling through a virtual design, the prospective study's participants ranged in age from roughly 18 to 100 years and lived across roughly 24 United States geographic areas. To assign participants to cohorts, the prospective study relied on clinical history that participants themselves reported in a screening survey and a study questionnaire. In the prospective study, whole blood, serum and a nasopharyngeal or oropharyngeal swab were collected from each participant by mobile phlebotomists. Prospective study participants could optionally give additional blood draws and questionnaires over an approximately 2-month period. Before DNA extraction, blood samples from the prospective study were shipped at room temperature or frozen. TCRbeta CDR3 regions were amplified from genomic DNA using the immunoSEQ Assay, a bias-controlled multiplex PCR. Per the original workflow: Within the assay, amplification of reference gene primers was used to estimate how many nucleated cells each sample contained. Sequence reads were collapsed and filtered to measure the absolute abundance of every unique TCRbeta CDR3 rearrangement. For each sample, productive Simpson clonality was calculated as the square root of Simpson's diversity index over productive rearrangements. TCRdb carries this immuneACCESS record with in-frame sequences only. Its versions omit some clonotypes, under half of them owing to an unresolved V gene in the studies checked, with the rest unexplained. V, J and clone size derive from that table, while D and trimming were established from the DNA sequence. The sample has roughly 420,000 clones on record, 85% to 90% of them singletons. The ten most abundant clones make up 0.95% to 1% of the sample.

The chain was built from TRBV10-2 and TRBJ2-1, with the D gene call left open. This sequence was found in a woman aged 30 to 39 with acute COVID-19. The sequenced material came from PBMCs or T cells enriched from blood (not recorded which). The DNA is TGCGCCAGCAGTGAGGCACAATCGGAGCAGTTCTTC. Its protein product is CASSEAQSEQFF.